This T cell receptor (beta chain) was profiled in a study of shared clonotypes between healthy human individuals. Whole-study findings and limits: Rarefaction showed sorted-subset sequencing was incomplete despite large depth.

To note about this clone: What it recognizes is unknown.

From CD4+ cells came CD45RA+ naive and CD45RA-negative memory subsets. Per sorted-subset replicate PCR, input was approximately 0.2 ug DNA, representing roughly 28,000 T cell genomes. Libraries were prepared by immunoSEQ multiplex PCR; TCRdb keeps only in-frame clonotypes and omits some of them. The repertoire holds over a million clones, around 74% seen once, with 1.2% to 1.5% in the top ten. Sequencing was done on a sample of memory CD4+ T cells sorted from blood. As to subset: CD45RA-negative fraction. The sequence was collected from a man aged 18 to 29 in good health.

The CDR3 loop reads CASSLDMGYEQYF. The CDR3 DNA sequence: TGTGCCAGCAGCTTAGATATGGGATACGAGCAGTACTTC. V gene TRBV5-4 combines with J gene TRBJ2-7; D unresolved. The V end lost 2 bases, the J end lost 4 bases, and 10 bases lay between the germline ends. The CDR3 loop spans 13 amino acids. The V gene's germline CDR1 is SGHNT and CDR2 YYREEE (reference sequence).